This TCR beta chain was obtained from a study of identical twins. With template switching, a universal primer site was added, and the cDNA carried unique molecular identifiers. Each CDR3 protein gets one entry after TCRdb re-called the 5' RACE reads with MiXCR. The top ten clones hold roughly 0.9% of a sample with just over 500,000 distinct CDR3 sequences, approximately 22% of them seen once. Germline CDR1 is DFQATT and CDR2 is SNEGSKA (reference sequence). V lost 5 bases to trimming and J lost 3 bases, with 18 bases between them. This CDR3 comprises 15 residues. The sample was also linked to a second study, of T cells expressing NK-cell markers.

The sample comprised CD4+ T cells sorted from blood. This sequence originates from a woman aged 18-29 years in good health. The chain uses TRBV20-1 and TRBJ2-3; D is ambiguous. In DNA form, the CDR3 reads TGCAGTGCTCCTAACCGCCGAGGTACGACAGATACGCAGTATTTT. Its translation is CSAPNRRGTTDTQYF.